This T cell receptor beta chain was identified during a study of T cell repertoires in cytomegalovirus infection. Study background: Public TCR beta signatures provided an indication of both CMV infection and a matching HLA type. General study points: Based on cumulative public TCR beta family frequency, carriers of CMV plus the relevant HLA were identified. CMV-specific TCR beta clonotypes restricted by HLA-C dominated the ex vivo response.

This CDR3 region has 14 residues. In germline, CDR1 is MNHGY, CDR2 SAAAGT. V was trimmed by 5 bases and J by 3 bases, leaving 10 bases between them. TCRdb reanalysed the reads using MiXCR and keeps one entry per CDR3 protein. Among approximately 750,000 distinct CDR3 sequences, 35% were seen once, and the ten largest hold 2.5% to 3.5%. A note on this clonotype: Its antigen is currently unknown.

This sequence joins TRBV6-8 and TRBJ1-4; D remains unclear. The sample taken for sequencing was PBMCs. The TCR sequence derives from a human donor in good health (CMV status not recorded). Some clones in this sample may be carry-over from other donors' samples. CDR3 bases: TGTGCCAGCAGTCCGCGGACCTCTAATGAAAAACTGTTTTTT. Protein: CASSPRTSNEKLFF.